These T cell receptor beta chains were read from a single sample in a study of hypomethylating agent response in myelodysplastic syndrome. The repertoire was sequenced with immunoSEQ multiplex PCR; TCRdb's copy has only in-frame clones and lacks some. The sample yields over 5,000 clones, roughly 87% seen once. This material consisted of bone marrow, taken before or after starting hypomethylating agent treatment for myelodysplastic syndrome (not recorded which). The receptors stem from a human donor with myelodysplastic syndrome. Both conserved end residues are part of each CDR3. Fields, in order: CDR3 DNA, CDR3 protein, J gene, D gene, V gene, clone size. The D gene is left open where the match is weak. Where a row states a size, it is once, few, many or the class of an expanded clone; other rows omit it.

TGTGCCAGCAGCTTGACCGGGTCCCACAATGAGCAGTTCTTC | CASSLTGSHNEQFF | TRBJ2-1 | - | TRBV5-8 | -
TGTGCCACCAGCAGAGAGCCGCCCTCGAGGACAGGGGTCCAAAACATTCAGTACTTC | CATSREPPSRTGVQNIQYF | TRBJ2-4 | TRBD1 | TRBV15 | -
TGTGCCAGCAGCCTCTCAACAGATACGCAGTATTTT | CASSLSTDTQYF | TRBJ2-3 | - | TRBV7-2 | -
TGCGCCAGCAGCCAAAGGGCGAATGGGGAGACAGCCACGAACACTGAAGCTTTCTTT | CASSQRANGETATNTEAFF | TRBJ1-1 | - | TRBV4-3 | -
TGCGCCAGCAGCCCTGAGGACGGCCGGCCGCTTGGCTACACCTTC | CASSPEDGRPLGYTF | TRBJ1-2 | - | TRBV4-1 | -
TGTGCCATCAGTGAGTCGAGCAGTTATAATTCACCCCTCCACTTT | CAISESSSYNSPLHF | TRBJ1-6 | - | TRBV10-3 | -
TGCGCCAGCACCAAGGACAGGGGCGGGGTAAACACTGAAGCTTTCTTT | CASTKDRGGVNTEAFF | TRBJ1-1 | TRBD1 | TRBV5-1 | -
TGTGCCAGCAGCGTACAGGCTAGGAACACTGAAGCTTTCTTT | CASSVQARNTEAFF | TRBJ1-1 | - | TRBV27 | once
TGTGCCAGCAGTTACGGGACAGGGATTTACGAGCAGTACTTC | CASSYGTGIYEQYF | TRBJ2-7 | TRBD1 | TRBV6-5 | -
TGTGCCAGCATCCAGGGGTGGGGATCCTATAATTCACCCCTCCACTTT | CASIQGWGSYNSPLHF | TRBJ1-6 | - | TRBV6-6 | -
TGTGCCGCCGGACTAGAAGGAACGCAGTATTTT | CAAGLEGTQYF | TRBJ2-3 | TRBD2 | TRBV19 | -
TGCAGCGTTGCCCACGGGCCGGAGGGGGAGCAGTACTTC | CSVAHGPEGEQYF | TRBJ2-7 | - | TRBV29-1 | -
TGTGCCTGGAGTGGGACAGGGAGAGTTTATGAAAAACTGTTTTTT | CAWSGTGRVYEKLFF | TRBJ1-4 | TRBD1 | TRBV30 | -
TGTGCCAGCAGCTTACTAGCGGGGGCCCTGGATGAGCAGTTCTTC | CASSLLAGALDEQFF | TRBJ2-1 | TRBD2 | TRBV11-2 | -
TGTGCCAGTAGTATAGCCCTCTTTATTGGGAAGGGGGATCGATCACCCCTCCACTTT | CASSIALFIGKGDRSPLHF | TRBJ1-6 | - | TRBV19 | -
TGTGCCAGCAGTAATACAGGGAACAATGAGCAGTTCTTC | CASSNTGNNEQFF | TRBJ2-1 | - | TRBV27 | -
TGTGCCAGCCGCCGGGAGGTCGGGGCCGCAGACGAGCAGTACTTC | CASRREVGAADEQYF | TRBJ2-7 | TRBD2 | TRBV6-5 | -
TGTGCCAGCAGCGCCCAAGTTTACTCTGGAAACACCATATATTTT | CASSAQVYSGNTIYF | TRBJ1-3 | - | TRBV9 | -
TGTGCCAGCAGTGAACAGGGGTCTAACACTGAAGCTTTCTTT | CASSEQGSNTEAFF | TRBJ1-1 | TRBD1 | TRBV7-2 | -
TGTGCCAGTAGTCCCGGACAGACGTACGAGCAGTACTTC | CASSPGQTYEQYF | TRBJ2-7 | - | TRBV19 | -
TGCAGCGTTCAATGGTGGGACAGCAACTATGGCTACACCTTC | CSVQWWDSNYGYTF | TRBJ1-2 | TRBD1 | TRBV29-1 | -
TGTGCCAGCAGCTCCCGGGGTTTGGGGGCTGAGCAGTTCTTC | CASSSRGLGAEQFF | TRBJ2-1 | - | TRBV11-1 | -
TGCGCCAGCAGCTTGTTCGGGGATAGCACAGATACGCAGTATTTT | CASSLFGDSTDTQYF | TRBJ2-3 | - | TRBV5-1 | once
TGTGCCAGCAGCGTAGAGCAGGAGCAGGGAGAGACCCAGTACTTC | CASSVEQEQGETQYF | TRBJ2-5 | - | TRBV9 | -
TGCGCCAGCAGCTTGCAGGGGGCCGACACTGAAGCTTTCTTT | CASSLQGADTEAFF | TRBJ1-1 | TRBD1 | TRBV5-1 | -
TGTGCCAGTAGTATAGGTCCACCCGGAGATTGGTATGGCTACACCTTC | CASSIGPPGDWYGYTF | TRBJ1-2 | - | TRBV19 | -
TGTGCCACCAGCAGACTTACCGGGACAGGGTACTCACCCCTCCACTTT | CATSRLTGTGYSPLHF | TRBJ1-6 | TRBD1 | TRBV15 | -
TGCAGCGTCGGGACCCGGGAGACCCAGTACTTC | CSVGTRETQYF | TRBJ2-5 | - | TRBV29-1 | -
TGCGCCAGCAGCCAGTGGTATCCTTCCTACAATGAGCAGTTCTTC | CASSQWYPSYNEQFF | TRBJ2-1 | - | TRBV4-3 | -
TGCGCCAGCAGCTTGCGGTTGGCAGGGGGCACAGATACGCAGTATTTT | CASSLRLAGGTDTQYF | TRBJ2-3 | - | TRBV5-1 | once
TGTGCCAGCAGCTTAAGCAGGGCGCACACCGGGGAGCTGTTTTTT | CASSLSRAHTGELFF | TRBJ2-2 | - | TRBV7-3 | -
TGTGCCAGCAGTGAAATCCGGTCTCGTCCGGGACTACGGACCGGGGAGCTGTTTTTT | CASSEIRSRPGLRTGELFF | TRBJ2-2 | TRBD2 | TRBV6-1 | -
TGTGCCAGCAGCCCCCCCGTGAGGGACCCACCGGATACGCAGTATTTT | CASSPPVRDPPDTQYF | TRBJ2-3 | - | TRBV11-2 | -
TGTGCCAGTAGTATAGAGAGTGACAGATACAATGAGCAGTTCTTC | CASSIESDRYNEQFF | TRBJ2-1 | - | TRBV19 | -
TGCAGCGGGACAGATAACTATGGCTACACCTTC | CSGTDNYGYTF | TRBJ1-2 | - | TRBV29-1 | -
TGTGCCAGCAGCCGGAACAGGGTTGGGGGCTACACCTTC | CASSRNRVGGYTF | TRBJ1-2 | - | TRBV5-8 | once
TGTGCCTGGGACAGGGTAGCTGCCGGGGCCAACGTCCTGACTTTC | CAWDRVAAGANVLTF | TRBJ2-6 | TRBD1 | TRBV30 | -
TGTGCCAGCAGACCCGGGACGACCTCCTACGAGCAGTACTTC | CASRPGTTSYEQYF | TRBJ2-7 | - | TRBV6-6 | -
TGTGCCAGCAGCTTAGAGGGGGCGTTGCAGTTCTTC | CASSLEGALQFF | TRBJ2-1 | TRBD1 | TRBV7-6 | -
TGTGCCAGTAGTAGGACAGGGGGCGAGGCTAGTCAGCCCCAGCATTTT | CASSRTGGEASQPQHF | TRBJ1-5 | TRBD1 | TRBV19 | -
TGCAGCGTTACCGGGACAGGGGGAGAGCAGTACTTC | CSVTGTGGEQYF | TRBJ2-7 | TRBD1 | TRBV29-1 | -
TGCGCCAGCAGCTTGGATGGCTCCCACCCTTTAGGAGGGGAGACCTACGAGCAGTACTTC | CASSLDGSHPLGGETYEQYF | TRBJ2-7 | - | TRBV5-1 | -
TGCGCCAGCAGCACCAACAGGGGACAAGAGACCCAGTACTTC | CASSTNRGQETQYF | TRBJ2-5 | TRBD1 | TRBV5-1 | -
TGTGCCTGGAGTAAGTTTGGCACCTCCTACGAGCAGTACTTC | CAWSKFGTSYEQYF | TRBJ2-7 | - | TRBV30 | -
TGTGCCAGTAGTATTGGAGGGTCCCGGAACCAAGAGACCCAGTACTTC | CASSIGGSRNQETQYF | TRBJ2-5 | - | TRBV19 | once
TGCGCCAGCAGCCGAGCTCAGGGAGGGGGGGACTTTACGCAGTATTTT | CASSRAQGGGDFTQYF | TRBJ2-3 | - | TRBV5-1 | -
TGTGCCAGCAGCGCCGGGACAACGGACGTGGACACTGAAGCTTTCTTT | CASSAGTTDVDTEAFF | TRBJ1-1 | - | TRBV9 | -
TGTGCCACTTCTAGACTCGACTTAGCCAAAAACATTCAGTACTTC | CATSRLDLAKNIQYF | TRBJ2-4 | - | TRBV11-3 | -
TGTGCCAGCAGTGAAGCGAGGTGGCCAGATACGCAGTATTTT | CASSEARWPDTQYF | TRBJ2-3 | - | TRBV6-1 | -
TGTGCCAGCAGCATGACAGGGGGCGCCTATGGCTACACCTTC | CASSMTGGAYGYTF | TRBJ1-2 | TRBD1 | TRBV7-2 | -
TGTGCCAGCAGTGAACGTTTGGGGGGAGTGGGTGGTGAGCAGTTCTTC | CASSERLGGVGGEQFF | TRBJ2-1 | - | TRBV2 | -
TGTGCCATCAGTGGGGGAGGCCAAGAGACCCAGTACTTC | CAISGGGQETQYF | TRBJ2-5 | - | TRBV10-3 | -
TGCGCCAGCAGCCAAGAGCCCGAGGTGGCATCCTTGAACACTGAAGCTTTCTTT | CASSQEPEVASLNTEAFF | TRBJ1-1 | - | TRBV4-1 | -
TGTGCCAGCAGTTATGATGACACTGAAGCTTTCTTT | CASSYDDTEAFF | TRBJ1-1 | - | TRBV6-6 | -
TGTGCCAGCGACACCCTATGGCGGGAGGGAGCCAAAAACATTCAGTACTTC | CASDTLWREGAKNIQYF | TRBJ2-4 | - | TRBV21-1 | -
TGTGCCAGCAGCTTGGGACAGGGGAGACACTATGGCTACACCTTC | CASSLGQGRHYGYTF | TRBJ1-2 | TRBD1 | TRBV7-2 | -
TGTGCCAGCAGCCGAGGAGTTTATGGGTGGCAGTTCTTC | CASSRGVYGWQFF | TRBJ2-1 | - | TRBV5-6 | -
TGTGCCAGCGCGCGGCAGGTTTTGAACTCCTATAATTCACCCCTCCACTTT | CASARQVLNSYNSPLHF | TRBJ1-6 | - | TRBV2 | -
TGTGCCAGCAGCCAACAGGGGGGAGTTGTGTACGAGCAGTACTTC | CASSQQGGVVYEQYF | TRBJ2-7 | TRBD1 | TRBV7-6 | -
TGTGCCAGCTCTGGGAGGACATCCTCCACTGAAGCTTTCTTT | CASSGRTSSTEAFF | TRBJ1-1 | - | TRBV19 | -